This TCR beta chain emerged from a study of CD8+CD57+ T cells in acquired aplastic anemia. The junction had 5 bases not matched to a gene; V was cut back by 1 base and J by 5 bases. There are 15 residues in the CDR3. CDR1 is SGHVS, CDR2 FQNEAQ, per germline. Template material for TCR beta VDJ and CDR3 profiling consisted of genomic DNA. TCRdb independently ran MiXCR on the reads; one entry per CDR3 protein. The table shows over 150,000 distinct CDR3 sequences, with 50% to 65% occurring only once. This clonotype occurred a few times. The authors sequenced patients whose flow cytometry had shown CD8+CD57+ cell expansion.

This TCR came from a human donor with aplastic anemia. The chain couples TRBV7-8 to TRBJ2-1; 7 nucleotides line up with TRBD1. Sequencing input: sorted CD4+, CD8+, or CD8+CD57+ T cells (not recorded which) from PBMCs. This chain's CDR3 is CASSLVGGENNEQFF. CDR3 DNA sequence: TGTGCCAGCAGCTTAGTAGGGGGCGAAAACAATGAGCAGTTCTTC.